Here is one T cell receptor beta chain with its context. An end of the junction does not agree with germline; a read error may underlie this. From germline, CDR1 is LGHNA and CDR2 YNFKEQ. This CDR3 is 17 amino acids long. Total RNA was extracted at no less than 5 micrograms per sample. The data were obtained in a study of blood T cells in healthy people across ages. A J-beta primer mix and a sample-barcoded 5' primer were used in a second PCR of about 7 to 12 cycles. Each cDNA molecule, via a template-switch adaptor with 12 random nucleotides, was tagged. TCRdb fed the 5' RACE reads into MiXCR, producing one record per CDR3 protein. The table lists 2 million or so distinct CDR3 sequences, 49% of them singletons.

This sequence originates from a woman aged 35 to 49 in good health. The chain has TRBV4-2 and TRBJ2-3; no definite D call. The sample was blood. As DNA, the CDR3 is TGTGCCAGCAGCCAAAGAAGGCGGAACTACCCTACAGATACGCGGTATTTT. It codes for CASSQRRRNYPTDTRYF.